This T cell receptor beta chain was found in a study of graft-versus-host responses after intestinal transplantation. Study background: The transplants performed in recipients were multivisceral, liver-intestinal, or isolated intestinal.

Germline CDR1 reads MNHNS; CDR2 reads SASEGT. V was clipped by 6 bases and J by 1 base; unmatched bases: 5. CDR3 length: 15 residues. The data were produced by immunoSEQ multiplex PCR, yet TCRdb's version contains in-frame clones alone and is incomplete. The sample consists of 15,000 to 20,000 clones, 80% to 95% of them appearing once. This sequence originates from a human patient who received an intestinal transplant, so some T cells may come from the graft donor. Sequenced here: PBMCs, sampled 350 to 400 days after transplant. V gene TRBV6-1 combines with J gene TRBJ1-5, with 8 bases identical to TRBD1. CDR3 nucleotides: TGTGCCAGCAGGGGCAGGGGGCACAGCAATCAGCCCCAGCATTTT. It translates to CASRGRGHSNQPQHF.